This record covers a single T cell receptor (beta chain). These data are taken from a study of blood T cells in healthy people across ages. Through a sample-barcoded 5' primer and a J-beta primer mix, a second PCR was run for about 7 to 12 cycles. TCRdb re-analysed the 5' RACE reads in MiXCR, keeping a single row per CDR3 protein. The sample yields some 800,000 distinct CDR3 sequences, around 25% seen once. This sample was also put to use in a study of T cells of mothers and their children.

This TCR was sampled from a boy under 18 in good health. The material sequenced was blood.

CDR3 coding DNA: TGTGCCAGCAGCACAACAGGGGTTAGCCGGGGCATTCAGTACTTC. The encoded protein is CASSTTGVSRGIQYF. V gene TRBV7-2 combines with J gene TRBJ2-4; 7 bases match TRBD1. This CDR3 contains 15 residues. With 5 bases clipped from V and 9 bases from J, the junction kept 13 bases outside the gene matches. Per germline, CDR1 SGHTA and CDR2 FQGNSA.